Below are 26 T cell receptor beta chains sequenced from a single sample in a study of cytomegalovirus exposure and HLA in healthy donors. This PCR relied on a set of 60 Vbeta primers and 13 Jbeta primers. Method: immunoSEQ multiplex PCR; TCRdb's copy keeps in-frame clones and lacks some. This sample has roughly 180,000 clones, with approximately 80% found just once. The specimen sequenced was PBMCs. These receptors were taken from a female donor in good health and CMV-seronegative.

The gene calls are TRBV19 and TRBJ1-1; D gene ambiguous. The CDR3 is 13 residues long. Trimming stripped 4 bases from V and 0 bases from J, with 6 bases between. Germline V gene lookup returns CDR1 LNHDA and CDR2 SQIVND (reference sequence). CDR3: CASSTQMNTEAFF. DNA for the CDR3: TGTGCCAGTAGTACCCAAATGAACACTGAAGCTTTCTTT.

V usage is TRBV6-5 and J usage is TRBJ1-1, with D possibly TRBD1 on 6 matching bases. V was cut by 11 bases and J by 5 bases, with 18 bases left in between. CDR3 length equals 13 residues. Germline V gene sequence: CDR1 MNHEY, CDR2 SVGAGI. The CDR3 loop is CAGSVGGQTEAFF. The DNA of the CDR3 is TGTGCCGGCTCAGTGGGGGGGCAGACTGAAGCTTTCTTT.

This clone showed up just once. This chain uses TRBV7-9 with TRBJ1-5; D is perhaps TRBD1 (5 bases). The length of the CDR3 is 15 residues. CDR1 and CDR2 (germline): SEHNR, FQNEAQ (reference sequence). Trimming stripped 6 bases from V and 6 bases from J, with 18 bases between. The CDR3 DNA is TGTGCCAGCAGTCCCGCGGGGGGGGTCGGTCAGCCCCAGCATTTT. Its protein product is CASSPAGGVGQPQHF.

This rearrangement joins TRBV6-6 to TRBJ1-1; D gene ambiguous. This CDR3 has 15 amino acids. V lost 3 bases and J lost 4, with 15 bases in between. CDR1 and CDR2 (germline): MNHNY, SVGAGI (reference sequence). CDR3 sequence (DNA): TGTGCCAGCAGTTATGGTCCCCTCGGGGTCACTGAAGCTTTCTTT. Its translation is CASSYGPLGVTEAFF.

The rearrangement uses TRBV5-5 and TRBJ1-6; TRBD1 agrees at 9 bases. V gave up 0 bases and J gave up 8 bases; unmatched junction bases: 3. The CDR3 sequence is 15 residues long. Germline V gene data show CDR1 as SGHKS and CDR2 as YYEKEE (reference sequence). The CDR3 DNA sequence: TGTGCCAGCAGCTTGGCCACAGGGGGCTATTCACCCCTCCACTTT. Its translation is CASSLATGGYSPLHF.

This sequence joins TRBV11-2 and TRBJ2-3; 8 bases are shared with TRBD2. This CDR3 has 16 residues. J gave up 0 bases and V 5 bases, and 7 bases lay outside the gene matches. The germline gives CDR1 SGHAT, CDR2 FQNNGV. The CDR3 DNA sequence: TGTGCCAGCAGCCACCGAGCGGGGGCTAGCACAGATACGCAGTATTTT. The encoded protein is CASSHRAGASTDTQYF.

The chain carries TRBV29-1 and TRBJ2-5; 9 nucleotides align to TRBD1. V was pared by 4 bases and J by 1 base, with 1 base of the junction left unmatched. CDR1 and CDR2 (germline): SQVTM, ANQGSEA. The CDR3 totals 13 residues. The CDR3 DNA reads TGCAGCGTTGGGACAGGGGCCCAAGAGACCCAGTACTTC. Translation gives CSVGTGAQETQYF.

This chain joins TRBV18 and TRBJ1-1; TRBD1 aligns across 9 bases. The CDR3 is 16 amino acids. V trimming: 4 bases; J trimming: 2 bases; junction bases outside the gene matches: 8. Germline V gene data show CDR1 as KGHSH and CDR2 as LQKENI. CDR3 sequence: CASSRPGTGTNTEAFF. CDR3 nucleotides: TGTGCCAGCTCACGTCCCGGGACAGGGACAAACACTGAAGCTTTCTTT.

This sequence joins TRBV4-1 and TRBJ1-1; 7 nucleotides align to TRBD1. After removal of 4 bases from V and 6 bases from J, the junction contained 5 bases not matched to a gene. The CDR3 contains 13 residues. CDR1 and CDR2 from the germline V gene are MGHRA and YSYEKL. The CDR3, as DNA: TGCGCCAGCAGCCCCCGGGACAGTCCTGAAGCTTTCTTT. It codes for CASSPRDSPEAFF.

The chain couples TRBV9 to TRBJ2-3; 7 positions agree with TRBD1. Trimming removed 4 bases from V and 3 bases from J; junction bases left unmatched: 11. The CDR3 loop spans 16 amino acids. Germline V gene lookup returns CDR1 SGDLS and CDR2 YYNGEE. This CDR3 is CASSKTGQPFTDTQYF. CDR3 DNA: TGTGCCAGCAGCAAGACGGGACAGCCATTTACAGATACGCAGTATTTT.

This clone was found many times. This sequence joins TRBV25-1 and TRBJ2-2; 9 nucleotides agree with TRBD1. The CDR3 is 15 residues long. The J segment lost 4 bases and the V segment lost 5 bases, leaving 5 bases of the junction unmatched. Germline lookup yields CDR1 MGHDK and CDR2 SYGVNS. The CDR3 region is CASSPVTGGTGELFF. The CDR3 bases are TGTGCCAGCAGTCCGGTGACAGGGGGCACCGGGGAGCTGTTTTTT. Looking up the rest from reference TRBV25-1 and TRBJ2-2 gives the full variable domain: EADIYQTPRYLVIGTGKKITLECSQTMGHDKMYWYQQDPGMELHLIHYSYGVNSTEKGDLSSESTVSRIRTEHFPLTLESARPSHTSQYLCASSPVTGGTGELFFGEGSRLTVL.

J is TRBJ2-1 and V is TRBV5-4; 7 positions match TRBD2. From germline, CDR1 is SGHNT and CDR2 YYREEE (reference sequence). The CDR3 is 17 residues long. The J segment lost 7 bases and the V segment lost 2 bases, leaving 15 bases of the junction unmatched. CDR3 sequence (DNA): TGTGCCAGCAGCTTTATGGCGGGAGTCGGTTTGGGGAATGAGCAGTTCTTC. This encodes CASSFMAGVGLGNEQFF.

V usage is TRBV7-8 and J usage is TRBJ1-1; TRBD1 matches 9 bases. Germline V gene sequence: CDR1 SGHVS, CDR2 FQNEAQ. The CDR3 runs to 15 residues. J gave up 5 bases and V 5 bases, and 9 bases lay outside the gene matches. The CDR3 loop reads CASSQKGQGVTEAFF. CDR3 nucleotide sequence: TGTGCCAGCAGCCAAAAGGGACAGGGAGTGACTGAAGCTTTCTTT.

V gene TRBV27 combines with J gene TRBJ1-1, with D perhaps matching TRBD1 (6 bases). This CDR3 has 13 residues. Germline V lookup: CDR1 MNHEY, CDR2 SMNVEV (reference sequence). V was shortened by 2 bases and J by 10 bases, with 14 bases between the two germline ends. CDR3 coding DNA: TGTGCCAGCAGTTTAATGGGGGCTAAAGGAGCTTTCTTT. It encodes CASSLMGAKGAFF.

The genes are TRBV7-8 and TRBJ1-2; 7 bases are shared with TRBD1. The ends lost 2 bases at V and 5 bases at J; junction bases unmatched: 5. Germline CDR1 reads SGHVS; CDR2 reads FQNEAQ. The CDR3 loop spans 14 amino acids. CDR3 nucleotide sequence: TGTGCCAGCAGCTTATTAGGCAGGGGGTATGGCTACACCTTC. Translating it yields CASSLLGRGYGYTF.

The V call is TRBV30, the J call TRBJ1-4; 8 bases are a match to TRBD1. The CDR3 is 15 residues long. Losses at the gene ends were 0 bases for V and 3 bases for J; bases not matched to a gene: 3. Germline assignment: CDR1 GTSNPN and CDR2 SVGIG (reference sequence). The CDR3 loop is CAWSVPTGANEKLFF. The CDR3 coding sequence is TGTGCCTGGAGTGTCCCGACAGGGGCTAATGAAAAACTGTTTTTT.

The V call is TRBV7-2, the J call TRBJ2-7; TRBD2 is a possible D gene (7 bases). The V gene's germline CDR1 is SGHTA and CDR2 FQGNSA. CDR3 length: 16 residues. The V end lost 3 bases, the J end lost 3 bases, and 18 bases lay between the germline ends. CDR3 in amino acids: CASSFDAGRGIYEQYF. CDR3 DNA sequence: TGTGCCAGCAGCTTTGATGCTGGGAGGGGGATCTACGAGCAGTACTTC.

This clone was counted a single time. The rearrangement uses TRBV7-8 and TRBJ1-1; D not certain. The germline V gene encodes CDR1 SGHVS and CDR2 FQNEAQ. The CDR3 consists of 15 residues. V was pared by 1 base and J by 5 bases, with 14 bases between. In nucleotides, the CDR3 is TGTGCCAGCAGCTTAGTGTTGGGCAGCGGGACTGAAGCTTTCTTT. Its protein product is CASSLVLGSGTEAFF.

With respect to this clone: A read error likely explains this, since a far larger clone differs by one base. This chain connects TRBV19 to TRBJ1-2, with D possibly being TRBD1 (5 bases). The V gene lost 11 bases and the J gene lost 4 bases, with 11 bases spanning the gap. In germline, CDR1 is LNHDA, CDR2 SQIVND (reference sequence). The CDR3 loop spans 11 amino acids. CDR3 DNA sequence: TGTGCCTCCTTCACAGGCTATGGCTACACCTTC. It is translated as CASFTGYGYTF.

The gene calls are TRBV7-8 and TRBJ2-3, with 8 bases lining up with TRBD2. There are 14 residues in the CDR3. Unmatched junction bases numbered 7, after V lost 5 bases and J lost 6 bases. Germline CDR1 SGHVS, CDR2 FQNEAQ. Written as DNA, the CDR3 is TGTGCCAGCAGCCCCTCGACTAGCGTTGATACGCAGTATTTT. Translation gives CASSPSTSVDTQYF.

The V call is TRBV6-5, the J call TRBJ2-7; D possibly corresponds to TRBD1 (6 bases). The CDR3 contains 12 residues. The germline V gene has CDR1 MNHEY and CDR2 SVGAGI. Trimming shortened V by 7 bases and J by 1 base, and 8 bases separated the two germline ends. The CDR3 DNA follows: TGTGCCAGCATCGGACAGTCCTACGAGCAGTACTTC. Protein: CASIGQSYEQYF.

This chain uses TRBV5-1 with TRBJ2-7, with TRBD2 matching over 10 bases. J was trimmed by 3 bases and V by 4 bases; bases with no gene match: 10. Germline values: CDR1 SGHRS, CDR2 YFSETQ. This CDR3 has 16 residues. The CDR3 here is CASSPATGTSVYEQYF. The CDR3 DNA is TGCGCCAGCAGCCCGGCCACCGGGACTAGCGTCTACGAGCAGTACTTC.

The V and J genes are TRBV4-3 and TRBJ1-2; no clear D. The germline V gene has CDR1 LGHNA and CDR2 YSLEER. Trimming stripped 3 bases from V and 9 bases from J, with 8 bases between. This CDR3 spans 11 amino acids. CDR3 bases: TGCGCCAGCAGCCAGGGCCTTAGCTACACCTTC. Translation: CASSQGLSYTF.

V is TRBV27 and J is TRBJ2-1; 7 bases map to TRBD2. CDR1 and CDR2 (germline): MNHEY, SMNVEV (reference sequence). The CDR3 runs 15 residues. V lost 6 bases, J lost 5 bases, and 10 bases stayed unmatched. The CDR3 bases are TGTGCCAGCAGCCCCCCCGGGGGGTTCAACAATGAGCAGTTCTTC. Protein sequence: CASSPPGGFNNEQFF.

The chain recombines TRBV7-6 with TRBJ1-3, with 8 bases identical to TRBD1. This CDR3 is built from 16 residues. The ends lost 5 bases at V and 0 bases at J; junction bases unmatched: 6. Germline lookup yields CDR1 SGHVS and CDR2 FNYEAQ. The DNA for the CDR3 is TGTGCCAGCAGCAACCGGGACAGGATCTCTGGAAACACCATATATTTT. It is translated as CASSNRDRISGNTIYF.

This clone was observed a handful of times. The rearrangement uses TRBV7-2 and TRBJ2-7, with D hard to call. The germline V gene encodes CDR1 SGHTA and CDR2 FQGNSA. The CDR3 runs to 13 residues. With 2 bases removed from V and 1 base from J, the gap between germline ends came to 6 bases. The CDR3 is CASSLFLSYEQYF. CDR3 DNA: TGTGCCAGCAGCTTATTCCTATCCTACGAGCAGTACTTC.